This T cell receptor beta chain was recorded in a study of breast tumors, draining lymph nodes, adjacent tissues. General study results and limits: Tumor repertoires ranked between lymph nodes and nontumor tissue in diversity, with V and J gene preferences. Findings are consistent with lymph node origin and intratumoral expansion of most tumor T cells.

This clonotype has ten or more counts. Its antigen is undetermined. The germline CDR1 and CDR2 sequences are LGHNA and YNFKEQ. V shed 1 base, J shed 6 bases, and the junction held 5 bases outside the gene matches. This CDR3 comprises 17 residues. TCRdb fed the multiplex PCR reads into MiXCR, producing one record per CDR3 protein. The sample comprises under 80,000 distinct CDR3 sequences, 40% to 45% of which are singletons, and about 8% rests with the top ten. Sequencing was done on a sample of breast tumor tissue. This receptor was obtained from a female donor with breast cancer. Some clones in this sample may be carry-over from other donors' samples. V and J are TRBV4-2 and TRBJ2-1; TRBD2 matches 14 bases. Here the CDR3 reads CASSQGPGLAGVNEQFF. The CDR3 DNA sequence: TGTGCCAGCAGCCAAGGCCCGGGACTAGCGGGGGTCAATGAGCAGTTCTTC.